This T cell receptor (beta chain) was identified during a study of T cells in Graves' hyperthyroidism and ophthalmopathy. Study-level points and caveats: Most expanded thyroid clonotypes above 0.001 also appeared in blood.

Germline V CDR1 and CDR2: SEHNR, FQNEAQ (reference sequence). V was clipped by 5 bases and J by 7 bases, with 17 bases between them. The CDR3 extends over 14 amino acids. This clonotype was counted ten times or more. The antigen is not known. Across 18 months, stable Graves' hyperthyroidism was marked by no progression to ophthalmopathy. Diagnoses were made from clinical symptoms, serum measures (thyroxine and TRAb), thyroid ultrasound and orbital computed tomography. It was RNA transcripts that yielded the amplified TCR beta CDR3 regions. First-round RT-PCR with HTBI primers amplified the TCR CDR3 region. One entry per CDR3 protein, called by TCRdb with MiXCR from the multiplex PCR reads. In the table there are 600,000 to 750,000 distinct CDR3 sequences, roughly 17% of which are singletons.

Input material: blood. The TCR sequence derives from a man in his fifties or sixties with Graves' hyperthyroidism. This chain connects TRBV7-9 to TRBJ1-2; D possibly corresponds to TRBD1 (6 bases). The CDR3 bases are TGTGCCAGCAGCAACAGGGCCTTCGTGGGTGGCTACACCTTC. It translates to CASSNRAFVGGYTF.